The TCR beta chain under discussion was sequenced for a study of PD-L1 blockade in urothelial cancer. As for the study in general: Atezolizumab (1,200 mg intravenously every 3 weeks) began in the mid-2010s for patients. Median T cell yield from blood was approximately 150,000.

The CDR3 covers 14 residues. Germline lookup yields CDR1 SGHRS and CDR2 YFSETQ. The germline V and J ends were trimmed by 0 bases and 8 bases, with 12 bases remaining between them. Libraries were prepared by immunoSEQ multiplex PCR; TCRdb keeps only in-frame clonotypes and omits some of them. In the table there are fewer than 45,000 clones, roughly 78% of which are singletons. The source was PBMCs, collected around atezolizumab (anti-PD-L1) treatment. V is TRBV5-1 and J is TRBJ2-1; D not certain. The sequence was obtained from a man between 65 and 85 years old with urothelial cancer. CDR3 in amino acids: CASSLATQVYEQFF. DNA of the CDR3: TGCGCCAGCAGCTTGGCCACCCAGGTGTATGAGCAGTTCTTC.